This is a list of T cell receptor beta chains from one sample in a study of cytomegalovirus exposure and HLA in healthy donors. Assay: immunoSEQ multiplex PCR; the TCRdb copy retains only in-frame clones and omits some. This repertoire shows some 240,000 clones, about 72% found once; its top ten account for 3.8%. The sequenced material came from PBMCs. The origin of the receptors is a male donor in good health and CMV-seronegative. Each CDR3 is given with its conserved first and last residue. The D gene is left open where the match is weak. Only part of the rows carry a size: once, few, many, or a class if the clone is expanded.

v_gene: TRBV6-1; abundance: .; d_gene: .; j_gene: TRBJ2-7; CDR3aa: CASRGGAGIGNEQYF; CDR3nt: TGTGCCAGCAGAGGGGGGGCAGGGATAGGGAACGAGCAGTACTTC
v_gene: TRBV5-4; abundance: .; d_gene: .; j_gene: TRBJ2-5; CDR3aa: CASSLRLGQETQYF; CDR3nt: TGTGCCAGCAGCTTGAGACTAGGCCAAGAGACCCAGTACTTC
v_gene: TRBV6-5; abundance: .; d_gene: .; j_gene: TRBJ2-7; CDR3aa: CATSRMSSYEQYF; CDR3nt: TGTGCCACTTCTAGAATGAGCTCCTACGAGCAGTACTTC
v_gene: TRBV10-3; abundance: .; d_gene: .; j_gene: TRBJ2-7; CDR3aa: CAISDYGSYGEQYF; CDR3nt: TGTGCCATCAGTGACTACGGGAGTTACGGCGAGCAGTACTTC
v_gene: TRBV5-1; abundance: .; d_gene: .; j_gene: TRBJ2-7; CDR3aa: CASSLAGRDGSYEQYF; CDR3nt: TGCGCCAGCAGCTTGGCGGGCAGGGATGGCTCCTACGAGCAGTACTTC
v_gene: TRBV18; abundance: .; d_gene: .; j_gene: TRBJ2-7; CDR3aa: CASSLPFGEMVEQYF; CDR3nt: TGTGCCAGCTCACTTCCCTTTGGGGAGATGGTCGAGCAGTACTTC
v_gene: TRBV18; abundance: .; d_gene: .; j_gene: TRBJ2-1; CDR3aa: CASSPTADPLNEQFF; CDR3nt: TGTGCCAGCTCTCCTACAGCGGACCCTCTCAATGAGCAGTTCTTC
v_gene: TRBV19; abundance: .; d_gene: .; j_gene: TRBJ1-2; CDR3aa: CASSAMTETSYGYTF; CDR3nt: TGTGCCAGTAGTGCTATGACAGAGACTTCCTATGGCTACACCTTC
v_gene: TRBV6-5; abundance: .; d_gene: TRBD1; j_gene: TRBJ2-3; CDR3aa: CASSRTGGGTDTQYF; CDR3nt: TGTGCCAGCAGTCGAACAGGGGGCGGCACAGATACGCAGTATTTT
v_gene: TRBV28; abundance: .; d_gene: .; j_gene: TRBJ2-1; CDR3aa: CASSPPGASGDNEQFF; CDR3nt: TGTGCCAGCAGTCCACCAGGGGCTAGCGGAGACAATGAGCAGTTCTTC
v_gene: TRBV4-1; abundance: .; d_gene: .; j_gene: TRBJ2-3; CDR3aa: CASSQMGGRGANTDTQYF; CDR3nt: TGCGCCAGCAGCCAAATGGGGGGTCGGGGGGCGAACACAGATACGCAGTATTTT
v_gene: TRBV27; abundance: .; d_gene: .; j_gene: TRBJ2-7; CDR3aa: CASSLSRAYEQYF; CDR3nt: TGTGCCAGCAGTTTATCGAGGGCCTACGAGCAGTACTTC
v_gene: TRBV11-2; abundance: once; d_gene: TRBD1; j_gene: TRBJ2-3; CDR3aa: CASSPSIGTGVADTQYF; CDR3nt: TGTGCCAGCAGCCCCTCCATCGGGACAGGGGTGGCAGATACGCAGTATTTT
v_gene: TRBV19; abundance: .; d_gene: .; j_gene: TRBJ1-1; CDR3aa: CASSSETEAFF; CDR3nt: TGTGCCAGTTCGTCAGAGACAGAAGCTTTCTTT
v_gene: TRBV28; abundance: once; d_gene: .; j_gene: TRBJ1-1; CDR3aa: CASNPRRETEAFF; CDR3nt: TGTGCCAGCAATCCCAGGAGGGAGACTGAAGCTTTCTTT
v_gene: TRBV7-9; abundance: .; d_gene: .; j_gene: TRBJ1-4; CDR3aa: CASSPSSVPANEKLFF; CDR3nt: TGTGCCAGCAGCCCAAGTTCTGTCCCAGCTAATGAAAAACTGTTTTTT
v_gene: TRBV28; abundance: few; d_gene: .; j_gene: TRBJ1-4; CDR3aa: CASSFPRGEEKLFF; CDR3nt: TGTGCCAGCAGTTTTCCCAGGGGAGAAGAAAAACTGTTTTTT
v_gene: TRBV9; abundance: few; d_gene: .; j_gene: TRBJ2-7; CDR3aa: CASSVVTGSEQYF; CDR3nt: TGTGCCAGCAGCGTAGTTACGGGGAGCGAGCAGTACTTC
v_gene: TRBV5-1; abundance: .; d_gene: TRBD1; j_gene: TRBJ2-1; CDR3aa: CASSPTGYNEQFF; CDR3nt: TGCGCCAGCAGCCCGACAGGGTACAATGAGCAGTTCTTC
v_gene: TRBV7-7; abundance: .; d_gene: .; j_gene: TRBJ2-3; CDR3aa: CASSSTSTDTQYF; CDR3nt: TGTGCTAGCAGCTCTACTAGCACAGATACGCAGTATTTT
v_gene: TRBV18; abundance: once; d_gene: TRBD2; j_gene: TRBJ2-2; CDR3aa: CASSRTSQNTGELFF; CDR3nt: TGTGCCAGCAGCCGGACTAGCCAGAACACCGGGGAGCTGTTTTTT
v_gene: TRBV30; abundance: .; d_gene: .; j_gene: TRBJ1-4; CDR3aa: CAWSTPGGNEKLFF; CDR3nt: TGTGCCTGGAGTACCCCCGGGGGTAATGAAAAACTGTTTTTT
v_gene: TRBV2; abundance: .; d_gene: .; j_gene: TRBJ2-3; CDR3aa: CASREDSIDTQYF; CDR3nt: TGTGCCAGCAGGGAGGACAGCATAGATACGCAGTATTTT
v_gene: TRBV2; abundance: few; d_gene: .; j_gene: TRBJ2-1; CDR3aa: CATRREWNNEQFF; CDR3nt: TGTGCCACCCGCCGGGAGTGGAACAATGAGCAGTTCTTC
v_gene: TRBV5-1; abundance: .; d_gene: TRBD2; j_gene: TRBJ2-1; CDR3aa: CASSSGRTSGSSYNEQFF; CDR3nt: TGCGCCAGCAGCAGTGGAAGGACTAGCGGGAGTTCCTACAATGAGCAGTTCTTC
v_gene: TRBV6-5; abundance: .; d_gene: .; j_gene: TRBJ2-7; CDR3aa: CASSYSGGSSYEQYF; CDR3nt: TGTGCCAGCAGTTACTCGGGGGGAAGCTCCTACGAGCAGTACTTC
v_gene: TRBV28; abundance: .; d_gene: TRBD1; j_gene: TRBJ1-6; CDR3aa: CASRPVGTGKSPLHF; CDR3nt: TGTGCCAGCAGACCGGTAGGGACAGGGAAATCACCCCTCCACTTT
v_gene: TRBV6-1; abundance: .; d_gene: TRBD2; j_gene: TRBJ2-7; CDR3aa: CASSIAGVTEQYF; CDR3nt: TGTGCCAGCAGCATAGCGGGAGTTACCGAGCAGTACTTC
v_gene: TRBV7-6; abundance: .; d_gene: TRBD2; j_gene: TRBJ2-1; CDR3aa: CASSLIAGGGNEQFF; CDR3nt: TGTGCCAGCAGCTTAATAGCGGGAGGGGGGAATGAGCAGTTCTTC
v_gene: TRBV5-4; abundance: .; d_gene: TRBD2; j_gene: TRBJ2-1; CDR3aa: CASSRTSGRTNEQFF; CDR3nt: TGTGCCAGCAGCCGGACTAGCGGGAGAACCAATGAGCAGTTCTTC
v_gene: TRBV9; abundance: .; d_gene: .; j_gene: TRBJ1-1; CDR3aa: CASSARVDTEAFF; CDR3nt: TGTGCCAGCAGCGCCAGGGTAGACACTGAAGCTTTCTTT
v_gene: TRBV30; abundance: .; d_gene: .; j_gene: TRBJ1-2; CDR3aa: CAWTLIYRKPGYTF; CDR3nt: TGTGCCTGGACGCTAATCTACAGGAAACCTGGCTACACCTTC
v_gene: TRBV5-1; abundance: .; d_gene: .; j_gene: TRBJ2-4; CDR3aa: CASSFTAQAKNIQYF; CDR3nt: TGCGCCAGCAGCTTCACAGCCCAAGCCAAAAACATTCAGTACTTC
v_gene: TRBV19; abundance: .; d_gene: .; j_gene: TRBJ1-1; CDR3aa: CASSMATTGTEAFF; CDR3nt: TGTGCCAGTAGTATGGCCACCACGGGCACTGAAGCTTTCTTT
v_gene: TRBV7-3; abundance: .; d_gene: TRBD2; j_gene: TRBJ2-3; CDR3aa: CASSLTSAGTDTQYF; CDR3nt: TGTGCCAGCAGCTTAACGTCAGCGGGAACCGATACGCAGTATTTT
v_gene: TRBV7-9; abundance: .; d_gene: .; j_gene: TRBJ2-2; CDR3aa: CASSKTGELFF; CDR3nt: TGTGCCAGCAGCAAAACAGGGGAGCTGTTTTTT
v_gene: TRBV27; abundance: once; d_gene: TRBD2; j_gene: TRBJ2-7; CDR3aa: CASSLSLAGYEQYF; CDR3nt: TGTGCCAGCAGTTTGAGTCTAGCGGGATACGAGCAGTACTTC
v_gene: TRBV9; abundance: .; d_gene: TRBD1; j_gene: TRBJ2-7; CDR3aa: CASSRGQGVYEQYF; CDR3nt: TGTGCCAGCAGCCGGGGACAGGGCGTCTACGAGCAGTACTTC
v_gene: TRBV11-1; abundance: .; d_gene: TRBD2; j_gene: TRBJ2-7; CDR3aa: CASSLRLAGVYYEQYF; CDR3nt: TGTGCCAGCAGCTTAAGGCTAGCGGGAGTCTACTACGAGCAGTACTTC
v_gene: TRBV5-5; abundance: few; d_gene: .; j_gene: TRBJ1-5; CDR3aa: CASSLLGGDSNQPQHF; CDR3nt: TGTGCCAGCAGCTTATTAGGGGGGGATAGCAATCAGCCCCAGCATTTT
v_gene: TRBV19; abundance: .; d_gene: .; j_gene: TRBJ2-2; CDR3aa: CASSPLGRGDTGELFF; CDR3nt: TGTGCCAGTAGTCCCCTCGGCAGGGGGGACACCGGGGAGCTGTTTTTT
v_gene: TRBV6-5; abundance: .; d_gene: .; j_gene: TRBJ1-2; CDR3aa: CASSYESGIGYGYTF; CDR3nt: TGTGCCAGCAGTTACGAATCCGGGATTGGGTATGGCTACACCTTC
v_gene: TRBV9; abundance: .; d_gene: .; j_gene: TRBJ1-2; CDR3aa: CASSVEEIYGYTF; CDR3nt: TGTGCCAGCAGCGTAGAGGAGATCTATGGCTACACCTTC
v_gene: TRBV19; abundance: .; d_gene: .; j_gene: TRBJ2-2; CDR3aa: CASSIRGANTGELFF; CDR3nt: TGTGCCAGTAGTATCAGGGGGGCGAACACCGGGGAGCTGTTTTTT
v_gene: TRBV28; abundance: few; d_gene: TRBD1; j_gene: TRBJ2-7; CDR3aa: CASSPLTGSREQYF; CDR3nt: TGTGCCAGCAGTCCCCTGACAGGGTCGCGGGAGCAGTACTTC
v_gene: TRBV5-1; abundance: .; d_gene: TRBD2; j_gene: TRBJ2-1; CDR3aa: CASSPWGSGRVGYNEQFF; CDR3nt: TGCGCCAGCAGCCCCTGGGGTAGCGGGAGGGTCGGCTACAATGAGCAGTTCTTC
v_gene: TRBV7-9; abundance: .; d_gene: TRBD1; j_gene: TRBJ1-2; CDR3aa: CASSSDGTGNGYTF; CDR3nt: TGTGCCAGCAGCTCGGACGGGACAGGGAATGGCTACACCTTC
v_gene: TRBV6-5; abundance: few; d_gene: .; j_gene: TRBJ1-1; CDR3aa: CASSFGGPKTEAFF; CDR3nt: TGTGCCAGCAGTTTTGGAGGACCGAAAACTGAAGCTTTCTTT
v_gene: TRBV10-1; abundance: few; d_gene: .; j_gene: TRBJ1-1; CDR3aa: CASSAGRAGTEAFF; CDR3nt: TGCGCCAGCAGCGCCGGGAGGGCGGGCACTGAAGCTTTCTTT
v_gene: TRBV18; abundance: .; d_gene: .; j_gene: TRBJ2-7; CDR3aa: CASSAAGSHEQYF; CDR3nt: TGTGCCAGCTCAGCTGCGGGATCGCACGAGCAGTACTTC
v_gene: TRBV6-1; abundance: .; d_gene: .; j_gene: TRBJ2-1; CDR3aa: CASSEARGGEQFF; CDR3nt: TGTGCCAGCAGTGAAGCGCGAGGGGGTGAGCAGTTCTTC
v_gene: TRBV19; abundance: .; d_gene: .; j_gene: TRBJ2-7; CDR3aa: CASSIAGRELAYEQYF; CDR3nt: TGTGCCAGTAGTATAGCGGGCAGGGAATTGGCCTACGAGCAGTACTTC
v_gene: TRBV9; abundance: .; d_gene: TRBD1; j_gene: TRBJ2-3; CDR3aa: CASSVDTGADTQYF; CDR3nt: TGTGCCAGCAGCGTCGATACAGGGGCAGATACGCAGTATTTT
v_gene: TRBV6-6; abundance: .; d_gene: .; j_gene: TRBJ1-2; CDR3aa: CASSPGTLRGYTF; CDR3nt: TGTGCCAGCAGCCCTGGGACTTTACGTGGCTACACCTTC
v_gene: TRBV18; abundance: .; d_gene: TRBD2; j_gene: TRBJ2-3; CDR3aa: CASSLISGLAGADTQYF; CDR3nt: TGTGCCAGCTCACTAATATCGGGACTAGCAGGCGCAGATACGCAGTATTTT